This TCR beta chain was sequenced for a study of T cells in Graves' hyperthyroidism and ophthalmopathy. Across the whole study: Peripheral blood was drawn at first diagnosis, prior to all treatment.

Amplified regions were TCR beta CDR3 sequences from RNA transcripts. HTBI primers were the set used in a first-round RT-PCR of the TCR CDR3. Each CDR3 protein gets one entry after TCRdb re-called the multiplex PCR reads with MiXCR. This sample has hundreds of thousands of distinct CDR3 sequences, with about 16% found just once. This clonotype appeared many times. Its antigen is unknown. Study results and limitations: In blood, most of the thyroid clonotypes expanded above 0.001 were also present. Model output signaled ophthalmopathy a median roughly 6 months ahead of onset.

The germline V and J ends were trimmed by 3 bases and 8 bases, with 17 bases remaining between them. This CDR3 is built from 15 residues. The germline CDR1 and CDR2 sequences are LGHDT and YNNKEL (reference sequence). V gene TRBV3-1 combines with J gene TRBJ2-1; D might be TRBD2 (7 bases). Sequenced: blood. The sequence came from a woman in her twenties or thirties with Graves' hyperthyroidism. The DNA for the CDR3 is TGTGCCAGCAGCCACCCAAGGGAGGGGGTCGATGAGCAGTTCTTC. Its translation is CASSHPREGVDEQFF.